The source of this TCR beta chain is a study of post-analysis software for immune sequencing data. Study-level points and caveats: Pronounced co-clustering by F measure was evident among identically batched samples.

Notes on this clonotype: Antigen: not known.

Researchers reported that TCR beta cDNA libraries carried unique molecular identifiers. TCRdb reprocessed the PCR reads via MiXCR and lists one record per CDR3 protein. The sample consists of 750,000 to 950,000 distinct CDR3 sequences, around 50% of them appearing once. Sequenced: blood. The receptor was isolated from a girl aged 5-17 years with multiple sclerosis.

In DNA, the CDR3 is TGCGCCAGCAGCCTGACTAGCGGGGGTAGTAGAGATACGCAGTATTTT. It encodes CASSLTSGGSRDTQYF. V is TRBV5-1 and J is TRBJ2-3; TRBD2 agrees at 12 bases. The CDR3 runs 16 residues. Trimming removed 4 bases from V and 5 bases from J; junction bases left unmatched: 8. The germline V gene has CDR1 SGHRS and CDR2 YFSETQ.